The 24 T cell receptor beta chains given below trace back to one sample, sequenced in a study of human T cells and chemical hapten exposure. TCRdb independently ran MiXCR on the RACE reads; one entry per CDR3 protein. The table lists 60,000 to 75,000 distinct CDR3 sequences, roughly 6.7% of them singletons. Specified time point: pre-sensitization, week 0. Treatment in this sample: therapeutic diphenylcyclopropenone sensitization with weekly scalp DPC. The material sequenced was whole blood, taken in connection with sensitization to the hapten diphenylcyclopropenone (DPC). These receptor sequences come from a woman aged 30 to 39 with alopecia areata. Some clones in this sample may be carry-over from other donors' samples.

This clonotype appeared many times. CDR3 in DNA: TGTGCCAGCAGTTATTTTGGAAACACCATATATTTT. Protein: CASSYFGNTIYF. V usage is TRBV6-9 and J usage is TRBJ1-3, with D uncertain. In germline, CDR1 is MNHGY, CDR2 SVAAGI. CDR3 length: 12 amino acids. V lost 1 base to trimming and J lost 3 bases, with 1 base between them.

This clonotype was counted ten times or more. The rearrangement links TRBV29-1 to TRBJ2-5; D not certain. In germline, CDR1 is SQVTM, CDR2 ANQGSEA. V gave up 4 bases and J gave up 2 bases, with 14 bases separating them. The CDR3 is 14 amino acids. The CDR3: CSVGRVGVQETQYF. The CDR3, as DNA: TGCAGCGTTGGTAGGGTAGGTGTGCAAGAGACCCAGTACTTC. The entire variable domain, with the rest obtained from reference TRBV29-1 and TRBJ2-5, is as follows: SAVISQKPSRDICQRGTSLTIQCQVDSQVTMMFWYRQQPGQSLTLIATANQGSEATYESGFVIDKFPISRPNLTFSTLTVSNMSPEDSSIYLCSVGRVGVQETQYFGPGTRLLVL.

This clonotype was observed at least ten times. This rearrangement joins TRBV7-9 to TRBJ1-4; D not certain. Trimming took 3 bases from V and 7 from J, leaving 12 bases between them. This CDR3 comprises 14 residues. Germline CDR1 and CDR2: SEHNR and FQNEAQ (reference sequence). CDR3 residues: CASSFKDWGEKLFF. Written as DNA, the CDR3 is TGTGCCAGCAGCTTCAAGGACTGGGGTGAAAAACTGTTTTTT.

This clonotype came up a few times. The rearrangement joins TRBV18 to TRBJ1-1; possibly TRBD1 for D (5 bases). V gave up 1 base and J gave up 0 bases, with 9 bases separating them. This CDR3 contains 15 residues. Germline values: CDR1 KGHSH, CDR2 LQKENI. Here the CDR3 reads CASSPLRGVNTEAFF. CDR3 sequence (DNA): TGTGCCAGCTCACCACTGAGGGGTGTGAACACTGAAGCTTTCTTT.

This clonotype was seen at least ten times. The rearrangement links TRBV5-6 to TRBJ1-5; D unclear. CDR1 is SGHDT and CDR2 is YYEEEE in the germline V gene. CDR3 length: 15 amino acids. V was cut by 0 bases and J by 0 bases, with 7 bases left in between. The CDR3 is CASSLGQYSNQPQHF. The CDR3 DNA follows: TGTGCCAGCAGCTTGGGTCAGTATAGCAATCAGCCCCAGCATTTT.

CDR3 loop: CASSKSNAAKNIQYF. The CDR3 region has the DNA TGTGCCAGTAGTAAATCCAATGCGGCCAAAAACATTCAGTACTTC. This chain connects TRBV19 to TRBJ2-4; D is unresolved. The CDR3 totals 15 residues. The ends were cut back, 4 bases at V and 1 base at J, with 11 bases in the middle. Germline V gene lookup returns CDR1 LNHDA and CDR2 SQIVND (reference sequence).

This chain uses TRBV7-8 with TRBJ2-3, with TRBD2 matching 11 bases. With 3 bases clipped from V and 2 bases from J, the junction kept 4 bases outside the gene matches. This CDR3 is built from 16 residues. Germline CDR1 reads SGHVS; CDR2 reads FQNEAQ. The DNA for the CDR3 is TGTGCCAGCAGCTTCCCGACTAGCGGGGACACAGATACGCAGTATTTT. Its protein product is CASSFPTSGDTDTQYF.

In this sample, this clonotype is medium-sized. This sequence joins TRBV9 and TRBJ2-5; either TRBD1 or TRBD2 may supply D (6 bases each). Between the trimmed V and J ends, which lost 3 bases and 4 bases, there was a span of 13 bases. The V gene's germline CDR1 is SGDLS and CDR2 YYNGEE. The CDR3 has 14 residues. CDR3 amino acids: CASSAPGAGETQYF. DNA for the CDR3: TGTGCCAGCAGCGCCCCGGGGGCGGGAGAGACCCAGTACTTC.

This clonotype appeared many times. V is TRBV5-1 and J is TRBJ1-1; D not resolved. V was pared by 0 bases and J by 0 bases, with 6 bases between. The CDR3 has 14 amino acids. In germline, CDR1 is SGHRS, CDR2 YFSETQ. The CDR3 loop is CASSLVRMNTEAFF. The DNA of the CDR3 is TGCGCCAGCAGCTTGGTGCGGATGAACACTGAAGCTTTCTTT.

The table lists this clonotype with a few counts. The chain is built from TRBV20-1 and TRBJ1-4, with TRBD1 matching 8 bases. This CDR3 comprises 17 residues. V dropped 7 bases and J dropped 2; count of bases not matched to a gene: 15. Germline V gene sequence: CDR1 DFQATT, CDR2 SNEGSKA (reference sequence). For the CDR3, the DNA is TGCAGTGTTACCGACTATGGACAGGGACCTACTAATGAAAAACTGTTTTTT. This translates into CSVTDYGQGPTNEKLFF.

This clonotype was counted at least ten times. The chain uses TRBV12-3 or TRBV12-4 and TRBJ2-5; D possibly corresponds to TRBD2 (6 bases). V gave up 3 bases and J gave up 2 bases, with 10 bases separating them. The CDR3 extends over 14 amino acids. For the CDR3, the DNA is TGTGCCAGCAGTTTTGTAGCGGCACAAGAGACCCAGTACTTC. Its protein is CASSFVAAQETQYF.

This clonotype occurred a few times. This chain links TRBV7-2 with TRBJ2-7; maybe TRBD2 (6 bases). Trimming removed 6 bases from V and 0 bases from J, with 12 bases in between. The CDR3 length is 14 residues. CDR1 is SGHTA and CDR2 is FQGNSA in the germline V gene. The DNA of the CDR3 is TGTGCCAGCAGGGACGAGACTAGCTCCTACGAGCAGTACTTC. Translated, it gives CASRDETSSYEQYF. The complete variable domain, with remaining parts taken from reference TRBV7-2 and TRBJ2-7, reads GAGVSQSPSNKVTEKGKDVELRCDPISGHTALYWYRQSLGQGLEFLIYFQGNSAPDKSGLPSDRFSAERTGGSVSTLTIQRTQQEDSAVYLCASRDETSSYEQYFGPGTRLTVT.

This clonotype has more than one count but fewer than ten. J is TRBJ1-1 and V is TRBV18; D gene ambiguous. V lost 0 bases to trimming and J lost 13 bases, with 18 bases between them. This CDR3 has 14 amino acids. Germline V gene data show CDR1 as KGHSH and CDR2 as LQKENI. The CDR3 is CASSPPAGVVGLFF. The CDR3 DNA follows: TGTGCCAGCTCACCACCGGCCGGGGTTGTAGGTCTTTTCTTT. Using reference TRBV18 and TRBJ1-1 for the parts outside the CDR3, the full variable domain is NAGVMQNPRHLVRRRGQEARLRCSPMKGHSHVYWYRQLPEEGLKFMVYLQKENIIDESGMPKERFSAEFPKEGPSILRIQQVVRGDSAAYFCASSPPAGVVGLFFGQGTRLTVV.

This clonotype was counted between two and nine times. In nucleotides, the CDR3 is TGCGCCAGTCAACAGGACAGCTACTATGGCTACACCTTC. It yields the protein CASQQDSYYGYTF. The chain carries TRBV10-2 and TRBJ1-2; weak D call: TRBD1 (6 bases). CDR1 is WSHSY and CDR2 is SAAADI in the germline V gene. There are 13 residues in the CDR3. V was pared by 9 bases and J by 3 bases, with 14 bases between.

There are many counts of this clonotype. This chain joins TRBV20-1 and TRBJ2-3; TRBD2 aligns across 12 bases. The CDR3 spans 15 residues. The V segment lost 6 bases and the J segment 2 bases; nucleotides outside the gene matches: 6. From germline, CDR1 is DFQATT and CDR2 SNEGSKA (reference sequence). CDR3 amino acids: CSAPSGGADTDTQYF. The CDR3 bases are TGCAGTGCCCCTAGCGGGGGGGCCGACACAGATACGCAGTATTTT.

This clonotype was counted at least ten times. The genes are TRBV10-3 and TRBJ2-3; 15 positions match TRBD2. Germline V gene data show CDR1 as ENHRY and CDR2 as SYGVKD. The CDR3 totals 15 residues. Losses at the gene ends were 10 bases for V and 5 bases for J; bases not matched to a gene: 7. CDR3: CATGLAGGPVDTQYF. CDR3 DNA sequence: TGTGCCACCGGACTAGCGGGGGGGCCGGTAGATACGCAGTATTTT.

This clonotype was seen at least ten times. This chain uses TRBV3-1 with TRBJ1-1; a weak D match, TRBD1 (6 bases). Trimming removed 4 bases at V and 5 bases at J, with 14 bases between. This CDR3 has 14 residues. Per the germline V gene, CDR1 is LGHDT and CDR2 is YNNKEL (reference sequence). The CDR3 DNA reads TGTGCCAGCAGCCCCGGGACAATCGGGACTGAAGCTTTCTTT. It codes for CASSPGTIGTEAFF.

The V gene is TRBV20-1, the J gene TRBJ1-1; TRBD1 might be the D (6 bases). This CDR3 is 13 amino acids long. The ends were cut back, 2 bases at V and 5 bases at J, with 12 bases in the middle. Looked up from germline, CDR1 is DFQATT and CDR2 is SNEGSKA (reference sequence). The CDR3 sequence: CSARLSGVTEAFF. CDR3 nucleotides: TGCAGTGCTAGATTATCAGGGGTAACTGAAGCTTTCTTT.

This clonotype has just a few counts. The chain joins TRBV14 to TRBJ2-4; D remains unclear. This CDR3 has 14 residues. Germline loops: CDR1 SGHDN, CDR2 FVKESK. V was clipped by 0 bases and J by 11 bases, with 14 bases between them. The CDR3 sequence is CASSQEYPISVQYF. In nucleotides, the CDR3 is TGTGCCAGCAGCCAAGAGTACCCCATTTCGGTTCAGTACTTC.

This clonotype was found many times. J is TRBJ1-2 and V is TRBV7-6, with unresolved D. V was shortened by 4 bases and J by 4 bases, with 13 bases between the two germline ends. Germline CDR1 and CDR2: SGHVS and FNYEAQ. This CDR3 comprises 14 residues. The CDR3 nucleotides are TGTGCCAGCAGCTCACTGGGCAGTACCTATGGCTACACCTTC. Its protein is CASSSLGSTYGYTF.

This clonotype was counted ten times or more. The chain carries TRBV6-5 and TRBJ2-6; 8 bases are shared with TRBD2. Germline V gene data show CDR1 as MNHEY and CDR2 as SVGAGI. The length of the CDR3 is 16 residues. Trimming at V came to 7 bases and at J to 2 bases, leaving 7 bases not matched to a gene. CDR3 residues: CASTRGLAPGANVLTF. DNA for the CDR3: TGTGCCAGCACCAGAGGACTAGCCCCTGGGGCCAACGTCCTGACTTTC.

There are many counts of this clonotype. The chain has TRBV7-9 and TRBJ2-7, with 12 bases aligning to TRBD2. V lost 2 bases, J lost 5 bases, and 4 bases stayed unmatched. Germline V lookup: CDR1 SEHNR, CDR2 FQNEAQ (reference sequence). The CDR3 totals 15 residues. The CDR3 sequence is CASSLPTSGGHEQYF. Here the CDR3 DNA reads TGTGCCAGCAGCTTACCGACTAGCGGGGGCCACGAGCAGTACTTC.

In this sample, this clonotype turned up once. Since a much larger clone is just one base distant, this may be a read error. V is TRBV7-2 and J is TRBJ1-5; D is ambiguous. CDR1 is SGHTA, CDR2 FQGNSA, per germline. The CDR3 extends over 13 amino acids. The CDR3 loop is CASSPLYNQPQNF. The CDR3 coding sequence is TGTGCCAGCAGCCCCCTTTACAATCAGCCCCAGAATTTT.

Many counts were recorded for this clonotype. The CDR3 DNA reads TGTGCCAGCAGTGAATATCCCGAGCGGGGGGAATACAATGAGCAGTTCTTC. Protein product: CASSEYPERGEYNEQFF. The chain employs TRBV25-1 and TRBJ2-1, with 9 nucleotides matching TRBD2. This CDR3 comprises 17 residues. Germline V lookup: CDR1 MGHDK, CDR2 SYGVNS. With V trimmed by 0 bases and J by 4 bases, 7 bases remained unmatched.